These 25 T cell receptor beta chains originate from one sample sequenced in a study of T cells in Graves' hyperthyroidism and ophthalmopathy. RNA transcripts served as the template for amplifying TCR beta CDR3 regions. First-round RT-PCR of the TCR CDR3 relied on the HTBI primer set. TCRdb used MiXCR to reprocess the multiplex PCR reads, holding one entry per CDR3 protein. This sample has over 650,000 distinct CDR3 sequences, with about a sixth found just once. Sequenced: blood. Receptors originate from a man younger than 35 with Graves' hyperthyroidism.

This clonotype was recorded at least ten times. This chain joins TRBV6-2 or TRBV6-3 and TRBJ2-7; 10 bases match TRBD1. This CDR3 has 15 residues. V gave up 4 bases and J gave up 8 bases; unmatched junction bases: 11. Germline V gene data show CDR1 as MNHEY and CDR2 as SVGEGT. Written as DNA, the CDR3 is TGTGCCAGCAGTTCCTCGACAGGGGGCTGGCAGAAGCAGTACTTC. It translates to CASSSSTGGWQKQYF.

Many counts were recorded for this clonotype. This chain joins TRBV9 and TRBJ2-1; 7 bases match TRBD1. Germline V gene sequence: CDR1 SGDLS, CDR2 YYNGEE. J lost 5 bases, V lost 0 bases, and 5 bases had no gene match. CDR3 length: 15 amino acids. The CDR3 spells CASSVGQGGHNEQFF. The CDR3 coding sequence is TGTGCCAGCAGCGTAGGACAGGGCGGCCACAATGAGCAGTTCTTC.

This clonotype was observed a handful of times. The chain combines TRBV4-1 with TRBJ2-1, with D tentatively TRBD2 (6 bases). The CDR3 contains 13 residues. Germline V CDR1 and CDR2: MGHRA, YSYEKL. V lost 4 bases to trimming and J lost 6 bases, with 10 bases between them. Written as DNA, the CDR3 is TGCGCCAGCAGCCGCGGGGAGTTCAATGAGCAGTTCTTC. It yields the protein CASSRGEFNEQFF.

This clonotype was detected ten times or more. The chain joins TRBV11-2 to TRBJ2-1, with TRBD1 matching over 8 bases. Trimming took 4 bases from V and 5 from J; bases not matched to a gene: 7. The CDR3 extends over 15 amino acids. Germline-derived CDR1 and CDR2 are SGHAT and FQNNGV. CDR3 amino acids: CASSSGQGLHNEQFF. In DNA form, the CDR3 reads TGTGCCAGCAGCTCCGGACAGGGCCTACACAATGAGCAGTTCTTC.

In this sample, this clonotype turned up many times. This rearrangement joins TRBV6-2 or TRBV6-3 to TRBJ2-7, with 9 bases that match TRBD1. This CDR3 has 16 amino acids. After removal of 5 bases from V and 3 bases from J, the junction contained 11 bases not matched to a gene. Germline CDR1 and CDR2: MNHEY and SVGEGT. The CDR3 sequence is CASSDPPGTGLYEQYF. DNA of the CDR3: TGTGCCAGCAGTGACCCCCCCGGGACAGGGCTCTACGAGCAGTACTTC.

V is TRBV20-1 and J is TRBJ2-2; TRBD2 agrees at 10 bases. J was trimmed by 3 bases and V by 0 bases; bases with no gene match: 4. There are 16 residues in the CDR3. Germline V gives CDR1 DFQATT, CDR2 SNEGSKA (reference sequence). For the CDR3, the DNA is TGCAGTGCTAGAGATTGGCTAGCGGGAGACACCGGGGAGCTGTTTTTT. Protein sequence: CSARDWLAGDTGELFF.

This chain uses TRBV2 with TRBJ2-7, with TRBD1 matching over 8 bases. This CDR3 is built from 15 residues. V shed 1 base and J 5 bases; nucleotides not matched to a gene: 7. Per germline, CDR1 SNHLY and CDR2 FYNNEI. The chain's CDR3 is CASSEDDRGSHEQYF. Here the CDR3 DNA reads TGTGCCAGCAGTGAAGACGACAGGGGAAGCCACGAGCAGTACTTC.

The chain couples TRBV28 to TRBJ1-1; D remains ambiguous. V was pared by 0 bases and J by 3 bases, with 8 bases between. Looked up from germline, CDR1 is MDHEN and CDR2 is SYDVKM. The CDR3 consists of 14 residues. The CDR3 coding sequence is TGTGCCAGCAGTTTATGGGGTATGGACACTGAAGCTTTCTTT. Translation: CASSLWGMDTEAFF.

This clonotype was detected ten times or more. DNA for the CDR3: TGTGCCAGCAGTTTATCTGCGGACAACTGGGGAGAGACCCAGTACTTC. Encoded protein: CASSLSADNWGETQYF. V usage is TRBV28 and J usage is TRBJ2-5; tentatively, D is TRBD1 (5 bases). Trimming pared 1 base from V and 4 bases from J, leaving 16 bases between. CDR1 MDHEN and CDR2 SYDVKM come from the germline V gene. The CDR3 is made up of 16 amino acids.

J is TRBJ1-6 and V is TRBV27; 9 nucleotides align to TRBD1. In germline, CDR1 is MNHEY, CDR2 SMNVEV (reference sequence). V was pared by 8 bases and J by 10 bases, with 9 bases of the junction left unmatched. The length of the CDR3 is 14 residues. The CDR3 spells CASCSGTGFSPLHF. CDR3 coding DNA: TGTGCCAGCTGTTCCGGGACAGGGTTCTCACCCCTCCACTTT.

The V gene is TRBV24-1, the J gene TRBJ2-1; 11 bases are shared with TRBD1. This CDR3 has 18 amino acids. Trimming at V came to 4 bases and at J to 6 bases, leaving 13 bases not matched to a gene. Germline CDR1 KGHDR, CDR2 SFDVKD. The CDR3 sequence is CATSDPAPGQGDRNEQFF. The CDR3 coding sequence is TGTGCCACCAGTGACCCTGCCCCGGGACAGGGGGACCGCAATGAGCAGTTCTTC.

This clonotype has a handful of counts. V usage is TRBV6-1 and J usage is TRBJ2-2; perhaps TRBD2 as D (5 bases). Per the germline V gene, CDR1 is MNHNS and CDR2 is SASEGT. CDR3 length equals 14 residues. Trimming stripped 6 bases from V and 4 bases from J, with 12 bases between. The CDR3 bases are TGTGCCAGCAGGGGGAGCGTTATCACCGGGGAGCTGTTTTTT. This encodes CASRGSVITGELFF.

There are many counts of this clonotype. The V gene is TRBV2, the J gene TRBJ2-5, with 8 bases that match TRBD1. Per germline, CDR1 SNHLY and CDR2 FYNNEI. J was trimmed by 5 bases and V by 5 bases; bases with no gene match: 4. The CDR3 contains 13 residues. DNA of the CDR3: TGTGCCAGCAGTAATACAGGGGGGGAGACCCAGTACTTC. Translation gives CASSNTGGETQYF.

This clonotype was counted at least ten times. The V gene is TRBV12-3 or TRBV12-4, the J gene TRBJ2-2, with no clear D. This CDR3 spans 13 amino acids. Trimming cost V 3 bases and J 8 bases, with 10 bases left between them. CDR3 protein: CASSFDRLGELFF. The CDR3 region has the DNA TGTGCCAGCAGTTTCGACCGACTGGGGGAGCTGTTTTTT.

CDR3 bases: TGCAGTGCTAGAGATAGGGTAGCGGTCTACGAGCAGTACTTC. Its protein product is CSARDRVAVYEQYF. The J gene is TRBJ2-7, the V gene TRBV20-1; perhaps TRBD2 as D (6 bases). Trimming took off 0 bases at V and 3 bases at J, with 12 bases between the two ends. The CDR3 contains 14 residues. Germline-derived CDR1 and CDR2 are DFQATT and SNEGSKA (reference sequence).

The chain is built from TRBV19 and TRBJ2-1; 8 positions match TRBD2. The CDR3 is made up of 16 amino acids. Germline values: CDR1 LNHDA, CDR2 SQIVND (reference sequence). V gave up 1 base and J gave up 4 bases; unmatched junction bases: 6. CDR3 nucleotide sequence: TGTGCCAGTAGTATAGGGGGCGGGAGGCTATACAATGAGCAGTTCTTC. Translation: CASSIGGGRLYNEQFF.

In its sample, this clonotype was seen a few times. This sequence joins TRBV9 and TRBJ2-3; D not resolved. The CDR3 is made up of 12 amino acids. Trimming took off 3 bases at V and 4 bases at J, with 6 bases between the two ends. Germline CDR1 reads SGDLS; CDR2 reads YYNGEE. CDR3: CASSGPADTQYF. The CDR3 DNA sequence: TGTGCCAGCAGCGGTCCCGCAGATACGCAGTATTTT.

The sample holds a few counts of this clonotype. The chain links TRBV25-1 to TRBJ2-7, with 10 bases aligning to TRBD1. V gave up 5 bases and J gave up 2 bases; unmatched junction bases: 9. From germline, CDR1 is MGHDK and CDR2 SYGVNS. CDR3 length equals 16 residues. CDR3 DNA: TGTGCCAGCAGTCCACAAGCCGGGACAGGGGCCTACGAGCAGTACTTC. Its protein product is CASSPQAGTGAYEQYF.

In its sample, this clonotype was seen many times. The chain joins TRBV3-1 to TRBJ2-1, with 7 bases matching TRBD2. Germline CDR1 is LGHDT and CDR2 is YNNKEL (reference sequence). CDR3 length: 15 amino acids. The ends lost 2 bases at V and 4 bases at J; junction bases unmatched: 5. The CDR3 sequence: CASSQLAGEYNEQFF. The CDR3 coding sequence is TGTGCCAGCAGCCAATTGGCGGGAGAATACAATGAGCAGTTCTTC.

Comment on this clonotype: The germline gene is not matched at one end of the junction; a read error may be the cause. The rearrangement joins TRBV25-1 to TRBJ1-4; D is uncertain. Germline loops: CDR1 MGHDK, CDR2 SYGVNS. The CDR3 contains 13 residues. The CDR3 sequence: CATQAGWGEKLSF. CDR3 bases: TGTGCCACCCAGGCAGGTTGGGGTGAAAAACTGTCTTTT.

This clonotype was found once. The chain uses TRBV20-1 and TRBJ2-7; D may be TRBD1 or TRBD2 (6 bases each). The germline CDR1 and CDR2 sequences are DFQATT and SNEGSKA (reference sequence). The CDR3 spans 13 residues. Trimming took off 6 bases at V and 0 bases at J, with 12 bases between the two ends. The CDR3, as DNA: TGCAGTGCCAGGGGACTCTTCTCCTACGAGCAGTACTTC. It encodes CSARGLFSYEQYF.

In this sample, this clonotype turned up a few times. The V and J genes are TRBV18 and TRBJ2-7; possibly TRBD1 for D (6 bases). V lost 2 bases, J lost 1 base, and 12 bases lay in between. This CDR3 contains 15 residues. Germline CDR1 KGHSH, CDR2 LQKENI. Here the CDR3 reads CASSPNEQGSYEQYF. CDR3 nucleotides: TGTGCCAGCTCACCAAACGAGCAGGGGTCCTACGAGCAGTACTTC.

The chain recombines TRBV29-1 with TRBJ2-5; no clear D. Germline-derived CDR1 and CDR2 are SQVTM and ANQGSEA. V shed 7 bases and J shed 2 bases, with 11 bases lying between them. The CDR3 extends over 12 amino acids. DNA for the CDR3: TGCAGCGCACGAGAGGTGCAAGAGACCCAGTACTTC. Its translation is CSAREVQETQYF.

This clonotype was counted a few times. This CDR3 is CASSLAPTGGGRNEQFF. The CDR3 bases are TGTGCCAGCAGCTTAGCTCCGACAGGGGGCGGGAGGAATGAGCAGTTCTTC. V is TRBV7-9 and J is TRBJ2-1, with 10 bases aligning to TRBD1. Trimming at V came to 0 bases and at J to 7 bases, leaving 9 bases not matched to a gene. CDR3 length equals 17 residues. CDR1 is SEHNR, CDR2 FQNEAQ, per germline (reference sequence).

Worth noting for this clonotype: Mismatch with germline at one junction end may stem from a read error. V is TRBV4-1 and J is TRBJ2-5; either TRBD1 or TRBD2 may fit D (5 bases each). The germline CDR1 and CDR2 sequences are MGHRA and YSYEKL. The CDR3 loop spans 15 amino acids. Here the CDR3 DNA reads TGCGCCAGCGGCCAAGCCCCCAGGGCGGGAGAGACCCAGTACTTC. Protein product: CASGQAPRAGETQYF.